This TCR beta chain was obtained from a study of patients and donors after allogeneic stem cell transplantation. Using its own MiXCR run on the RT-PCR reads, TCRdb lists one record per CDR3 protein. This sample yields 200,000 to 250,000 distinct CDR3 sequences, of which 38% are seen a single time; approximately 10% belongs to the top ten. This clonotype has ten or more counts. The CDR3 is 13 amino acids. V lost 4 bases and J lost 4; bases outside the gene matches: 4. Germline V gives CDR1 DFQATT, CDR2 SNEGSKA (reference sequence). Source material: blood, either unsorted or a sorted T cell fraction (not recorded which). The source is a human donor who was either an allogeneic HSCT recipient or a stem cell or donor lymphocyte infusion donor (not recorded which). It is not recorded whose cells these are; they may come from a transplant donor. This sequence joins TRBV20-1 and TRBJ1-5; TRBD1 matches 7 bases. CDR3: CSATGQVNQPQHF. Here the CDR3 DNA reads TGCAGTGCTACCGGACAGGTTAATCAGCCCCAGCATTTT.